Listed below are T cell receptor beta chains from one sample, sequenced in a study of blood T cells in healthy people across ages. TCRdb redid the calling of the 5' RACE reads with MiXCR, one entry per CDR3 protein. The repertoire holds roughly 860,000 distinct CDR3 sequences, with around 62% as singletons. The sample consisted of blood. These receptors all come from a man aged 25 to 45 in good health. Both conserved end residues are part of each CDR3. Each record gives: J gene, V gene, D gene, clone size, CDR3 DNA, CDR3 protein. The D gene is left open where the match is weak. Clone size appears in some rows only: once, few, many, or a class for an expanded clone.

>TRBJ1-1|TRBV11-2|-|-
TGTGCCAGCAGCTTCTTGGTGAGCACCACGAACACTGAAGCTTTCTTT
CASSFLVSTTNTEAFF
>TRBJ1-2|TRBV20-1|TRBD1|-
TGCAGTGCTAGGGAAGACAGGGGGAACTATGGCTACACCTTC
CSAREDRGNYGYTF
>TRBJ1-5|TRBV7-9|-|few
TGTGCCAGCAGCTTAGGGGGCTGGCCCCAGCATTTT
CASSLGGWPQHF
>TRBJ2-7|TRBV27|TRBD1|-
TGTGCCAGCAGTTCCCTCGGGACAGCAGTCTACGAGCAGTACTTC
CASSSLGTAVYEQYF
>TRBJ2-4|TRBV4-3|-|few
TGCGCCAGCAGCTACGGGACACAGTTAGCCAAAAACATTCAGTACTTC
CASSYGTQLAKNIQYF
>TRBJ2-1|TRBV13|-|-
TGTGCCAGCAGCTTAGGGGTCTACCCCAATGAGCAGTTCTTC
CASSLGVYPNEQFF
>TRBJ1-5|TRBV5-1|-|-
TGCGCCAGCAGCCCGGGACCGAGAGGGGTTGGCGATCAGCCCCAGCATTTT
CASSPGPRGVGDQPQHF
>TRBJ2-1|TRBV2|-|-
TGTGCCAGCAGAAGGGTTGGCGGGGCTGGGCTTTTTGAGCAGTTCTTC
CASRRVGGAGLFEQFF
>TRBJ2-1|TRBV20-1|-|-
TGCAGTGCTAGCGGGGTGGCTTACGACAATGAGCAGTTCTTC
CSASGVAYDNEQFF
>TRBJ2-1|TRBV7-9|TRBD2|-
TGTGCCAGCAGCACCCGACCTAGCGGGGGGGCCGATGAGCAGTTCTTC
CASSTRPSGGADEQFF
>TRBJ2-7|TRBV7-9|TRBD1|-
TGTGCCAGCAGTGATCGAGGGACAGGCATCTACGAGCAGTACTTC
CASSDRGTGIYEQYF
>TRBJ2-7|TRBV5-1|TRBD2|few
TGTGCCAGCAGCCCGACTAGCGGGGGCCTCTACGAGCAGTACTTC
CASSPTSGGLYEQYF
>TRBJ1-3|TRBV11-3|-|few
TGTGCCAGCAGCTCCGGGACTTCACCCTCTGGAAACACCATATATTTT
CASSSGTSPSGNTIYF
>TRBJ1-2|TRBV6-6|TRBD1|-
TGTGCCAGCAGTGAAGGGGGCGGCTACACCTTC
CASSEGGGYTF
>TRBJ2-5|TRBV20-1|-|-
TGCAGTGCTTCCGCCTGGACAGCTCAAGAGACCCAGTACTTC
CSASAWTAQETQYF
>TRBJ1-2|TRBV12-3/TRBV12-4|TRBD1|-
TGTGCCAGCAGCCTAGTCCCGAGACAGGGGTACTATGGCTACACCTTC
CASSLVPRQGYYGYTF
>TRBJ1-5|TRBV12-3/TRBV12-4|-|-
TGTGCCAGCAGTTTAGAGGGGACCGTTGATCAGCCCCAGCATTTT
CASSLEGTVDQPQHF
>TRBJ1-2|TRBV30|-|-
TGTGCCTGGATTGACAGTTACTCCTATGGCTACACCTTC
CAWIDSYSYGYTF
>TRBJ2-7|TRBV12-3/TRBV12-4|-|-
TGTGCCACCAAAACGGGGCTCGACGAGCAGTACTTC
CATKTGLDEQYF
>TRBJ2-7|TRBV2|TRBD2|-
TGTGCCAGCATTAAGGACAATAGCGGGGGCGAGCAGTACTTC
CASIKDNSGGEQYF
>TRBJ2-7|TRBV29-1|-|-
TGCAGCGTTGTCAAGGGATACGAGCAGTACTTC
CSVVKGYEQYF
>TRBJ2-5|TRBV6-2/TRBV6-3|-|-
TGTGCCAGCAGTTACTTTTTTGACCAGAGGACGACCCAGTACTTC
CASSYFFDQRTTQYF
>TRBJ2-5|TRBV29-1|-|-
TGCAGCGTTTATAACAGAGGGGGAGAGACCCAGTACTTC
CSVYNRGGETQYF
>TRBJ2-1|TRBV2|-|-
TGTGCCAGCAGTCGCCTGACGACTAACCCCTTCAATGAGCAGTTCTTC
CASSRLTTNPFNEQFF
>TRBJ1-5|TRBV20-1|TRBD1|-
TGCAGTGCTTATAGGACAGGGGGCGGAGGTAATCAGCCCCAGCATTTT
CSAYRTGGGGNQPQHF
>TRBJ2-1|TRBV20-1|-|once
TGCAGCGCTAGAGAAGGGGCAGGGGAAGTAAATGAGCAGTTCTTC
CSAREGAGEVNEQFF
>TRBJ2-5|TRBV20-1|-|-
TGCAGTGCTAGGCGATCGAGACAGGTACTCCCAGAGACCCAGTACTTC
CSARRSRQVLPETQYF
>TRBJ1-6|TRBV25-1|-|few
TGTGCCAGCAGTGAACTTGACCGACCCAATTCACCCCTCCACTTT
CASSELDRPNSPLHF
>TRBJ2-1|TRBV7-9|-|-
TGTGCCAGCAGCCCTCTGACCCCTCCCTACAGTGAGCAGTTCTTC
CASSPLTPPYSEQFF
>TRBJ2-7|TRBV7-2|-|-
TGTGCCAGCAGCCGAGGAAGCTTTGGGTACTACGAGCAGTACTTC
CASSRGSFGYYEQYF
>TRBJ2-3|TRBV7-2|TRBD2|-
TGTGCCAGCAGCCTAACGGGGGGGCTAGTTGGAGATACGCAGTATTTT
CASSLTGGLVGDTQYF
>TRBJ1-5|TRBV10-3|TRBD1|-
TGTGCCATCAGTGAGTCGGGGGGACAGAGAAGCAATCAGCCCCAGCATTTT
CAISESGGQRSNQPQHF
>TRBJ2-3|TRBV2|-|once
TGTGCCAGCAGTGAGGCGACAGGTATCACAGATACGCAGTATTTT
CASSEATGITDTQYF
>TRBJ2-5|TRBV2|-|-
TGTGCCAGCTCTGAGGCAGGTGGACAGTACTTC
CASSEAGGQYF
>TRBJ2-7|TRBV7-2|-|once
TGTGCCAGCAGCTTAGTCGGGAAGGCCTACGAGCAGTACTTC
CASSLVGKAYEQYF
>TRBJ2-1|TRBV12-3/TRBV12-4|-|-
TGTGCCAGCACCTCTGGGGGGGGCCACTACAATGAGCAGTTCTTC
CASTSGGGHYNEQFF
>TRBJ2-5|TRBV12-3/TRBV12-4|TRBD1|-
TGTGCCAGCAGCCCCGGGACAGGGGCCCTTCAAGAGACCCAGTACTTC
CASSPGTGALQETQYF
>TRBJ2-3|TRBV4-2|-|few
TGTGCCAGCAGCCAAGATCATCTAGAAACAGATACGCAGTATTTT
CASSQDHLETDTQYF
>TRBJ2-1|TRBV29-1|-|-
TGCAGCGCCGGACAAGGAGGCCATGGGTTCTTC
CSAGQGGHGFF
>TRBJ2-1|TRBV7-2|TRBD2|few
TGTGCCAGCAGCCCTATGAGCGGGGGGAGAACTTACTACAATGAGCAGTTCTTC
CASSPMSGGRTYYNEQFF
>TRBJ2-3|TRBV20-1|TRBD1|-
TGCAGTGCTAGAGGGGGTATCAGGGACAGGGCAGATACGCAGTATTTT
CSARGGIRDRADTQYF
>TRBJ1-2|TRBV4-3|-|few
TGCGCCAGCAGCAAAGAACCTGGGAGGGGCTACACCTTC
CASSKEPGRGYTF
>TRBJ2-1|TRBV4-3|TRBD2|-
TGCGCCAGCAGCCAAGATCCTGCGGGGGGGCCCGATGAGCAGTTCTTC
CASSQDPAGGPDEQFF
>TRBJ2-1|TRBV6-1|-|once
TGTGCCAGCAGTGCGGGGATGACAAAAACATACAATGAGCAGTTCTTC
CASSAGMTKTYNEQFF
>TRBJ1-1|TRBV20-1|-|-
TGCAGTGCTAGAGGACCGATGAACACTGAAGCTTTCTTT
CSARGPMNTEAFF
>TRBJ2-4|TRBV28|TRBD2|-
TGTGCCAGCAGTCAACTAGCGGGGGGCAAAAACATTCAGTACTTC
CASSQLAGGKNIQYF
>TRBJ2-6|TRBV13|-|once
TGTGCCAGCAGCCTACCCGGGGCCTCTGGGGCCAACGTCCTGACTTTC
CASSLPGASGANVLTF
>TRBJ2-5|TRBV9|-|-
TGTGCCAGCAGCCCGGCGGGGTCGGGTTCTCAAGAGACCCAGTACTTC
CASSPAGSGSQETQYF
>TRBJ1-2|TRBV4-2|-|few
TGTGCCAGCAGCCAAGAAACCGGGCAGAACTATGGCTACACCTTC
CASSQETGQNYGYTF
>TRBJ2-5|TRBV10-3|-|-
TGTGCCATCAGTGAGTCCCAGGAATACAATGAGCAGTACTTC
CAISESQEYNEQYF
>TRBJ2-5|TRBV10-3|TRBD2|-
TGTGCCATCAGTTGGACTAGCGGGGGCCAAGAGACCCAGTACTTC
CAISWTSGGQETQYF
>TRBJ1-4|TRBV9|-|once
TGTGCCAGCAGCCTCTCGGGGGGAGAAAAACTGTTTTTT
CASSLSGGEKLFF
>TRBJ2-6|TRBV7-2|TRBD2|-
TGTGCCAGCAGCCTCTTCTGGCGGGGGGCGACTGGGGCCAACGTCCTGACTTTC
CASSLFWRGATGANVLTF
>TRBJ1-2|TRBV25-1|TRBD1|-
TGTGCCAGCAGCGAAACAGGGGGCGACTATGGCTACACCTTC
CASSETGGDYGYTF
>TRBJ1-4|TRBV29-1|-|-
TGCAGCGCCGGATGGGGGCAGAAACTGTTTTTT
CSAGWGQKLFF
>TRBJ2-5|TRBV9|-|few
TGTGCCAGCAGCCAGGGCGGGATGGTCGCAAAGACCCAGTACTTC
CASSQGGMVAKTQYF
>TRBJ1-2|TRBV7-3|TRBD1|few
TGTGCCAGCAGCCAGCAGGGGGAGGGTGGCTACACCTTC
CASSQQGEGGYTF
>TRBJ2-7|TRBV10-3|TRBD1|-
TGTGCCATCAGTGAGTCAGAGACAGGGCTCAACTACGAGCAGTACTTC
CAISESETGLNYEQYF
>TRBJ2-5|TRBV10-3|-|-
TGTGCCATCAGGCCCTCCCAAAACAATGAGCAGTACTTC
CAIRPSQNNEQYF
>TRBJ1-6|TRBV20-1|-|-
TGCAGTGCTAGAGATGTGAATGGGGGCTATAATTCACCCCTCCACTTT
CSARDVNGGYNSPLHF